What follows describes a single T cell receptor beta chain. Its antigen has not been determined. No much larger clone exists at a distance of one base, and base qualities are not known. Interpreted using the paper, the treatment or condition label stands for: some 19 received Ad26.COV2.S at low or high dose, single or two shots; about five received placebo; per-sample allocation not given. Repertoires of vaccine and placebo recipients were sequenced from samples taken on day 63 after the first injection. Cohort 1b enrolled roughly 25 adults aged 18-55 years at a single site in Boston, USA, between 29 July and 7 August 2020. As a vaccine, Ad26.COV2.S was a replication-incompetent adenovirus type 26 vector that expressed a prefusion-stabilized SARS-CoV-2 spike protein derived from the original Wuhan strain. This record comes from a study of Ad26.COV2.S vaccination and SARS-CoV-2 variants (dated by TCRdb to the early 2020s). Turning to the overall study: Vaccine-arm donors came from COV1001, a multicentre, randomized, double-blind, placebo-controlled phase I-IIa trial of Ad26.COV2.S in healthy adults. Dosing of Ad26.COV2.S was intramuscular, at either 5x10^10 or 1x10^11 viral particles, delivered as one shot or as two shots spaced 56 days apart. TCRbeta repertoire sequencing was used to assess the specificity and breadth of SARS-CoV-2-reactive T cell receptors after Ad26.COV2.S vaccination. The TCR-sequenced set comprised around 30 samples: around 20 Ad26.COV2.S vaccine recipients, 5 placebo recipients and 8 SARS-CoV-2 convalescent individuals. Trial participants were randomized into five groups of five, in which low-dose or high-dose Ad26.COV2.S was given once or twice, or placebo was given on both occasions. Investigators did not know the trial group allocation while performing experiments and assessing outcomes. Summary of the overall study and its limitations: After vaccination, substantial breadth of spike-specific CD8+ and CD4+ T cell responses was reported. According to the authors, total T cell responses may have been underestimated by the TCR breadth and depth analyses. Compared with placebo recipients, Ad26.COV2.S recipients showed higher spike-specific TCR breadth (P = 0.0014). The study was not powered for comparison of responses between vaccine doses or regimens. Vaccine and placebo recipients had similar non-spike TCR breadth, a finding consistent with the vaccine containing only spike.

The immunoSEQ Assay was used to sequence TCRbeta CDR3 regions. After extraction, genomic DNA underwent amplification by bias-controlled multiplex PCR, followed by high-throughput sequencing. The authors processed their data as follows. To quantify the absolute abundance of each unique TCRbeta CDR3 region, sequences were collapsed and filtered. T cell fraction was estimated by normalizing TCRbeta template counts to usable DNA, which was measured by amplifying reference genes present in all nucleated cells. Repertoire TCRs were annotated as SARS-CoV-2-specific when V gene, CDR3 amino acid sequence and J gene were exactly matched to a known reactive TCR set. The reference SARS-CoV-2 TCR set came from MIRA and was filtered for enrichment in COVID-19-positive ImmuneCODE repertoires, removing public or cross-reactive TCRs. Based on the MIRA antigens, annotated TCRs were further analysed at the level of specific ORF or position within ORF. Depth was the summed frequency of annotated unique rearrangements, while breadth was defined as annotated unique rearrangements over total unique productive rearrangements. Two-sided Wilcoxon rank-sum tests were used to compare TCR breadth between groups. Drawn from immuneACCESS, this table holds only the in-frame rearrangements with V and J called that TCRdb kept. Clones are partly lost; checked studies trace under half to an unresolved V gene and leave the rest unexplained. That table furnishes V, J and clone size, whereas the DNA furnished D and trimming. The sample table holds around 340,000 clones, of which 88% were seen once. Jointly, the top ten make up 6.4% of the sample.

V loses 0 bases, J loses 4 bases, and the germline ends lie 19 bases apart. The cysteine opens and the phenylalanine closes a CDR3 of 18 amino acids. Only CDR3 DNA remains: 54 bases, in frame from the first base. CDR1 and CDR2, per the germline V gene (reference sequence), are GTSNPN and SVGIG. Recombination linked TRBV30 to TRBJ2-6; no confident D gene assignment can be made. The sequence was obtained from a person between 18 and 65 years old who received the Ad26.COV2.S COVID-19 vaccine or a placebo. The specimen was peripheral blood, collected in a trial of Ad26.COV2.S vaccine versus placebo. Here the CDR3 is given as CAWSVRAWASSGANVLTF. The sequence in DNA is TGTGCCTGGAGTGTAAGAGCCTGGGCTTCGTCGGGGGCCAACGTCCTGACTTTC. Where the CDR3 stops, the reference TRBV30 and TRBJ2-6 genes take over; the full variable domain is SQTIHQWPATLVQPVGSPLSLECTVEGTSNPNLYWYRQAAGRGLQLLFYSVGIGQISSEVPQNLSASRPQDRQFILSSKKLLLSDSGFYLCAWSVRAWASSGANVLTFGAGSRLTVL.